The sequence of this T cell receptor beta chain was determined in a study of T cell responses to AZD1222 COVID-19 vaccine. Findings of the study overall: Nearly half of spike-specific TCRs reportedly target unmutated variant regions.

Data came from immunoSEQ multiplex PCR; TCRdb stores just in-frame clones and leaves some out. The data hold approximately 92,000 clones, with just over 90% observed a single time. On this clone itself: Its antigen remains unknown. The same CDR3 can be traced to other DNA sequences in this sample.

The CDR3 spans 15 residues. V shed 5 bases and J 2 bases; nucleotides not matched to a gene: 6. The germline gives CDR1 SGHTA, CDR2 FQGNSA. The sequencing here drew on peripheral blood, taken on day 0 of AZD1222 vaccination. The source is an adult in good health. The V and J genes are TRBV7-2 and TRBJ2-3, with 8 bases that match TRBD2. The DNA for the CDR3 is TGTGCCAGCAGCCCTCGCGGGGGGTCCACAGATACGCAGTATTTT. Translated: CASSPRGGSTDTQYF. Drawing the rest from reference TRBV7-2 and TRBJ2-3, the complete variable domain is GAGVSQSPSNKVTEKGKDVELRCDPISGHTALYWYRQSLGQGLEFLIYFQGNSAPDKSGLPSDRFSAERTGGSVSTLTIQRTQQEDSAVYLCASSPRGGSTDTQYFGPGTRLTVL.